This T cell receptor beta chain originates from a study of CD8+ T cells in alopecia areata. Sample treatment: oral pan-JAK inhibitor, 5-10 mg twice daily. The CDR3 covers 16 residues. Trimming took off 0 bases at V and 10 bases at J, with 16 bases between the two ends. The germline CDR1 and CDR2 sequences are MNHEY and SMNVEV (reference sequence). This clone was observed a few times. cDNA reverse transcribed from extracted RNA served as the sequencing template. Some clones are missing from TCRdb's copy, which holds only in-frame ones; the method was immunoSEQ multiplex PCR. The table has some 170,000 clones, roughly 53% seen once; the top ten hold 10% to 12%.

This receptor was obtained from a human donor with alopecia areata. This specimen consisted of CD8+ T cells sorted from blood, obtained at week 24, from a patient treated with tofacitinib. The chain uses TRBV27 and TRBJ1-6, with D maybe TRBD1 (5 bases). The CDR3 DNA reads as TGTGCCAGCAGTTTATCGGGAGGGGAGGGTTGGTCACCCCTCCACTTT. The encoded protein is CASSLSGGEGWSPLHF.